The text below deals with one T cell receptor (beta chain). CDR1 is SGHVS and CDR2 is FNYEAQ in the germline V gene. Trimming left V 0 bases short and J 2 bases short, with 4 bases between. This CDR3 comprises 13 residues. The entry originates in a study of blood T cell repertoires in COVID-19. The data were produced by immunoSEQ multiplex PCR, yet TCRdb's version contains in-frame clones alone and is incomplete. The table shows under 85,000 clones, with 75% to 90% occurring only once. The V and J genes are TRBV7-6 and TRBJ2-5; no clear D gene. The source material was peripheral blood. The sequence was collected from an elderly man with acute or convalescent COVID-19. CDR3 loop: CASSLASQETQYF. DNA of the CDR3: TGTGCCAGCAGCTTAGCGTCTCAAGAGACCCAGTACTTC.